These 4 T cell receptor beta chains were all obtained from the same sample, sequenced in a study of T cells in Graves' hyperthyroidism and ophthalmopathy. Amplification of TCR beta CDR3 regions was performed using RNA transcripts as template. During a first-round RT-PCR of the TCR CDR3, the HTBI primer set was used. TCRdb re-derived calls from the multiplex PCR reads in MiXCR, one entry per CDR3 protein. Here the sample spans more than 500,000 distinct CDR3 sequences, 12% to 15% being singletons. The sequenced material came from blood. These receptors were taken from a woman aged 40-49 years with Graves' hyperthyroidism.

The chain is built from TRBV6-1 and TRBJ1-2; D not resolved. V was cut by 6 bases and J by 5 bases, with 10 bases left in between. Germline values: CDR1 MNHNS, CDR2 SASEGT. This CDR3 has 12 amino acids. The CDR3 here is CASRTVEYGYTF. The CDR3 DNA reads as TGTGCCAGCAGGACCGTTGAGTATGGCTACACCTTC.

The gene calls are TRBV9 and TRBJ2-5; D is tentatively TRBD1 or TRBD2 (5 bases each). The CDR3 totals 15 residues. CDR1 SGDLS and CDR2 YYNGEE come from the germline V gene. V was trimmed by 6 bases and J by 5 bases, leaving 20 bases between them. CDR3: CASTRGGTKTETQYF. CDR3 coding DNA: TGTGCCAGCACCCGTGGTGGGACCAAAACGGAGACCCAGTACTTC. Filled out from reference TRBV9 and TRBJ2-5, the complete variable domain reads DSGVTQTPKHLITATGQRVTLRCSPRSGDLSVYWYQQSLDQGLQFLIQYYNGEERAKGNILERFSAQQFPDLHSELNLSSLELGDSALYFCASTRGGTKTETQYFGPGTRLLVL.

This clonotype was detected many times. The V and J genes are TRBV25-1 and TRBJ1-4; D unresolved. The length of the CDR3 is 14 residues. With 7 bases removed from V and 4 bases from J, the gap between germline ends came to 13 bases. Germline-derived CDR1 and CDR2 are MGHDK and SYGVNS. The CDR3 DNA is TGTGCCAGCACGAGGACGGCGGGTAATGAAAAACTGTTTTTT. Residues: CASTRTAGNEKLFF. The whole variable domain, remainder taken from reference TRBV25-1 and TRBJ1-4, is EADIYQTPRYLVIGTGKKITLECSQTMGHDKMYWYQQDPGMELHLIHYSYGVNSTEKGDLSSESTVSRIRTEHFPLTLESARPSHTSQYLCASTRTAGNEKLFFGSGTQLSVL.

The chain links TRBV4-1 to TRBJ2-7, with unresolved D. CDR1 is MGHRA, CDR2 YSYEKL, per germline. The length of the CDR3 is 14 residues. V was shortened by 1 base and J by 4 bases, with 11 bases between the two germline ends. CDR3 coding DNA: TGCGCCAGCAGCCAAGTCTCCGTGGGGTACGAGCAGTACTTC. It yields the protein CASSQVSVGYEQYF.